This T cell receptor (beta chain) comes out of a study of regulatory T cells in long-lasting Graves disease (dated by TCRdb to the early 2020s). In the study overall: Newly diagnosed Graves' disease patients had taken antithyroid drugs for less than 3 months. Patients with persistent Graves' disease were compared with patients with newly diagnosed Graves' disease using TCR sequencing and RNA sequencing of peripheral blood. The study was registered as a clinical trial and conducted in China. TCR sequencing covered roughly 13 persistent and roughly 20 newly diagnosed Graves' disease patients, some 33 samples in total.

General conclusions and limits of the study: The authors noted that the small sample size was a limitation that may lower accuracy. Because the primary lesion, thyroid tissue, could not be accessed, the study looked at peripheral blood alone. Persistent disease showed preferential use of TRBV28, TRBJ1-2 and TRBJ2-5, whereas newly diagnosed disease favored TRBV20-1 and TRBJ2-1. Persistent patients shared more public clonotypes among themselves (around 2,800) than newly diagnosed patients did (about 1,000). Persistent Graves' disease patients showed lower TCR Shannon entropy and fewer highly expanded clones than newly diagnosed patients, suggesting clonal expansion. Sequencing and analysis were restricted to the TCR beta chain.

The CDR3, from cysteine to phenylalanine, totals 15 residues. The entry retains the CDR3 DNA only, 45 bases that are in frame from base 1. According to the germline V gene, CDR1 reads LGHNT and CDR2 reads FRNRAP. Trimming accounts for 7 bases at V and 6 bases at J, while the number of junction bases matched to no gene is 14. The time point label, as the study defines it: newly diagnosed GD, antithyroid drugs for less than 3 months. For both TCR sequencing and RNA sequencing, RNA was extracted from PBMCs in TRIzol. The diagnosis of Graves' disease was made according to American Thyroid Association guidelines. The patients came from an endocrinology department in Xi'an, China. Each patient gave approximately 9.7 milliliters of peripheral blood, collected in an EDTA anticoagulant tube. Ficoll Paque Plus density gradient separation was used to isolate PBMCs, and no further T cell sorting was done. An Agilent 2100 Bioanalyzer and agarose gel were used to check RNA quality, and a NanoDrop 2000 was used to measure RNA concentration.

The library was produced with multiplex PCR. TCRdb names Illumina HiSeq 4000 as the instrument used. TCR beta libraries were built with iRepertoire HTBI primers and Arm-PCR amplification of CDR3 regions. Before sequencing, the PCR products underwent gel purification. The published analysis was carried out like this. Gene usage analysis of CDR3 amino acid clonotypes relied on the roughly 60 TRBV and 15 or so TRBJ segments identified across samples. Filtered high-quality paired reads were merged into contigs using COPE and FqMerger. BLAST was used to align contigs to IMGT TRBV, TRBD and TRBJ reference genes, with CDR3 defined following IMGT. Any clonotype with a frequency above 0.1% was classified as a highly expanded clone. Repertoire diversity was measured by Shannon entropy, and V-J evenness by the Gini coefficient. Public clonotypes were defined as clonotypes shared by more than one individual. TCRdb passed the public sequencing reads through fastp at Q25 and MiXCR, retaining productive beta sequences. Here each entry gathers all rows of one CDR3 protein and keeps the most common genes and DNA. Clone size and V and J calls follow TCRdb, not the original study. The sample includes roughly 610,000 distinct CDR3 sequences, with about 16% observed a single time. The ten largest clones take up more than 10% of the sample.

Concerning this clonotype itself: The target of this receptor is not known. Base-call qualities are not available, and no considerably larger clone is one nucleotide away.

These data also formed part of another study, on T cells in Graves' hyperthyroidism and ophthalmopathy. As described in the second report: Graves' hyperthyroidism was defined as stable when no progression to ophthalmopathy occurred over 18 months of follow-up. Hyperthyroidism patients were newly diagnosed, had a disease duration of under 2 months, and were aged 18 to 65 years. Any patient with an uncontrolled infection, another autoimmune disease, pregnancy or lactation was excluded. Clinical symptoms, serum thyroxine and TRAb, thyroid ultrasound, and orbital computed tomography formed the basis for the diagnoses. The first round of RT-PCR for the TCR CDR3 was performed with the HTBI primer set and the Qiagen OneStep RT-PCR kit. Most expanded thyroid clonotypes (frequency above 0.001) were also detected in blood, suggesting blood repertoires may reflect thyroid immune responses. Ophthalmopathy was separated from stable hyperthyroidism by a 13 V-J signature model, with roughly 88% sensitivity and approximately 81% specificity obtained in cross-validation and 80%/75% obtained in testing. During validation, the model predicted progression to ophthalmopathy a median of approximately 6.5 months ahead of onset, with around 65% sensitivity and almost 75% specificity. TCR V-J signatures able to tell the groups apart were searched for in a discovery cohort of 100 patients, of whom roughly 42 had Graves' ophthalmopathy and under 65 had stable Graves' hyperthyroidism. Whether ophthalmopathy could be predicted prospectively was tested in an independent validation cohort made up of approximately 19 hyperthyroidism patients plus 17 patients who later progressed to ophthalmopathy. The 95 to 100 discovery patients were randomly divided into training and test sets at a 7:3 ratio. The study also compared thyroid tissue and blood T-cell repertoires from about 6 Graves' hyperthyroidism patients. Once sampling was done, hyperthyroidism patients were given methimazole at a starting dose of 30 mg daily, whereas ophthalmopathy patients were given high-dose intravenous methylprednisolone. Libraries were constructed in a second round of multiplex PCR, after which size selection and purification were carried out. Sequencing of the libraries was done on an Illumina HiSeq2000 using paired-end 100 bp reads. SOAPnuke was used to process the raw data, throwing out any read that contained adapters or uncalled bases, had a mean Phred below 15, or lacked an exact constant-primer or identifier match. COPE v1.2.5 was used to merge high-quality paired reads, and clonotypes were defined as unique nucleotide sequences. MiTCR v1.1 was used to align clonotypes to the IMGT TRBV, TRBD and TRBJ reference segments. The analysis was restricted to V-J combinations with a frequency above 0.0001, which together covered 99% to 99.2% of the repertoires. A TCS score was defined as the ratio between F50 (clonal expansion) and ExV (chaos), using BLOSUM62-based TCRdist between CDR3 peptides within each V-J. Welch's t-statistics and random forest reduced some 510 V-J features to some 14, which were used in a naive Bayes classifier (R e1071). No statistical method was used to set the sample size in advance, and investigators knew the group allocation. TCR Vbeta CDR3 sequencing of fewer than 150 peripheral blood samples (over 40 ophthalmopathy, roughly 72 hyperthyroidism and about 17 progressor patients) is reported in the paper.

This TCR was sampled from a man aged 18 to 29 with Graves disease. Donor details come from another sample of the same person, matched by shared clones. Sample: peripheral blood mononuclear cells (PBMCs), taken at new diagnosis, from a patient treated with antithyroid drugs. The chain was built from TRBV12-5 and TRBJ1-2; 7 bases in the middle match TRBD1. The CDR3 protein sequence reads: CASVLAGTEVDGYTF. The nucleotide sequence is given as TGTGCTAGTGTTCTAGCCGGGACAGAGGTGGATGGCTACACCTTC. Reference TRBV12-5 and TRBJ1-2 proteins supply the regions before and after the CDR3; the full variable domain is: DARVTQTPRHKVTEMGQEVTMRCQPILGHNTVFWYRQTMMQGLELLAYFRNRAPLDDSGMPKDRFSAEMPDATLATLKIQPSEPRDSAVYFCASVLAGTEVDGYTFGSGTRLTVV.